Below are 20 T cell receptor beta chains sequenced from a single sample in a study of T cell changes during pregnancy in multiple sclerosis. Profiled with immunoSEQ multiplex PCR; TCRdb holds only in-frame clones, not every one. This sample has approximately 89,000 clones; about 93% occur once, and the top ten carry about 0.78%. The sequencing here drew on peripheral blood, taken in the third trimester of pregnancy. The receptor set was obtained from a female donor with multiple sclerosis, enrolled in a pregnancy study.

The chain combines TRBV30 with TRBJ2-3; 9 bases align to TRBD1. Germline V gives CDR1 GTSNPN, CDR2 SVGIG (reference sequence). V gave up 2 bases and J gave up 2 bases; unmatched junction bases: 5. This CDR3 spans 15 amino acids. CDR3 sequence reads: CAWSSTGGYTDTQYF. CDR3 in DNA: TGTGCCTGGAGTTCGACAGGGGGGTACACAGATACGCAGTATTTT. The full variable domain, in which reference TRBV30 and TRBJ2-3 provide the parts outside the CDR3, is SQTIHQWPATLVQPVGSPLSLECTVEGTSNPNLYWYRQAAGRGLQLLFYSVGIGQISSEVPQNLSASRPQDRQFILSSKKLLLSDSGFYLCAWSSTGGYTDTQYFGPGTRLTVL.

A single count supports this clone. The chain couples TRBV28 to TRBJ1-2, with D tentatively TRBD1 (5 bases). The CDR3 has 12 residues. Trimming shortened V by 3 bases and J by 7 bases, and 9 bases separated the two germline ends. Germline V gene lookup returns CDR1 MDHEN and CDR2 SYDVKM. DNA for the CDR3: TGTGCCAGCAGTTTCGGAGGGGTTGGCTACACCTTC. This gives the protein CASSFGGVGYTF.

The chain couples TRBV5-1 to TRBJ2-3; TRBD2 might be the D (6 bases). Germline CDR1 is SGHRS and CDR2 is YFSETQ. The V end was cut by 0 bases, the J end by 5 bases, with 19 bases between. The length of the CDR3 is 17 residues. The CDR3 protein is CASSLAADMGRQDTQYF. CDR3 coding DNA: TGCGCCAGCAGCTTGGCCGCCGACATGGGGAGGCAAGATACGCAGTATTTT.

V gene TRBV6-1 combines with J gene TRBJ2-2; D is perhaps TRBD1 (5 bases). Germline V lookup: CDR1 MNHNS, CDR2 SASEGT. V was shortened by 7 bases and J by 0 bases, with 9 bases between the two germline ends. This CDR3 contains 14 residues. This chain's CDR3 is CASTGSANTGELFF. In nucleotides, the CDR3 is TGTGCCAGCACAGGGTCGGCGAACACCGGGGAGCTGTTTTTT.

This clone was observed a single time. The chain carries TRBV30 and TRBJ1-6; D possibly corresponds to TRBD1 (5 bases). Germline V CDR1 and CDR2: GTSNPN, SVGIG (reference sequence). The CDR3 covers 14 residues. Trimming pared 4 bases from V and 3 bases from J, leaving 10 bases between. The CDR3, as DNA: TGTGCCTGGAAGGCGGGGCTCTATAATTCACCCCTCCACTTT. Amino acid sequence: CAWKAGLYNSPLHF.

The chain links TRBV7-8 to TRBJ2-7; TRBD2 aligns across 11 bases. Germline CDR1 reads SGHVS; CDR2 reads FQNEAQ. The CDR3 length is 18 residues. Trimming took 1 base from V and 0 from J; bases not matched to a gene: 8. The CDR3, as DNA: TGTGCCAGCAGCTTAGTATCGACTAGCGGGGCGAACTCCTACGAGCAGTACTTC. It specifies CASSLVSTSGANSYEQYF.

This clone occurred once. The rearrangement uses TRBV4-3 and TRBJ1-1; D is possibly TRBD1 (5 bases). The CDR3 contains 15 residues. Trimming left V 4 bases short and J 7 bases short, with 19 bases between. Germline V gives CDR1 LGHNA, CDR2 YSLEER. The CDR3 DNA follows: TGCGCCAGCAGCCGATACTTAGGGGCCGGAAGTGAAGCTTTCTTT. Its translation is CASSRYLGAGSEAFF.

This chain uses TRBV7-3 with TRBJ2-7; 7 nucleotides align to TRBD2. CDR3 size: 14 residues. Germline-derived CDR1 and CDR2 are SGHTA and FQGTGA. Germline trimming cut 5 bases from V and 0 bases from J; bases unmatched to any gene: 4. This CDR3 reads CASSPGGSSYEQYF. The CDR3 DNA reads as TGTGCCAGCAGCCCAGGCGGGAGCTCCTACGAGCAGTACTTC.

V usage is TRBV28 and J usage is TRBJ2-7, with TRBD2 matching over 11 bases. Germline V gene data show CDR1 as MDHEN and CDR2 as SYDVKM. There are 15 residues in the CDR3. V was pared by 2 bases and J by 1 base, with 1 base of the junction left unmatched. CDR3 DNA: TGTGCCAGCAGTTTAGGGACTAGCGGTTCCTACGAGCAGTACTTC. It is translated as CASSLGTSGSYEQYF. The whole variable domain, filled in from reference TRBV28 and TRBJ2-7, reads DVKVTQSSRYLVKRTGEKVFLECVQDMDHENMFWYRQDPGLGLRLIYFSYDVKMKEKGDIPEGYSVSREKKERFSLILESASTNQTSMYLCASSLGTSGSYEQYFGPGTRLTVT.

This chain joins TRBV7-2 and TRBJ1-4; D is ambiguous. This CDR3 spans 13 amino acids. Trimming removed 4 bases at V and 7 bases at J, with 10 bases between. Looked up from germline, CDR1 is SGHTA and CDR2 is FQGNSA. CDR3 region: CASSSREGEKLFF. The CDR3 region has the DNA TGTGCCAGCAGCTCTAGGGAGGGTGAAAAACTGTTTTTT.

The genes are TRBV5-5 and TRBJ2-7; D perhaps matches TRBD2 (5 bases). From germline, CDR1 is SGHKS and CDR2 YYEKEE (reference sequence). Trimming removed 2 bases from V and 0 bases from J, with 15 bases in between. This CDR3 comprises 16 residues. The CDR3 coding sequence is TGTGCCAGCAGCTTCAAAAGGAGCGGAAGCTCCTACGAGCAGTACTTC. Translation gives CASSFKRSGSSYEQYF.

This chain links TRBV27 with TRBJ1-5; TRBD1 matches at 10 bases. The germline gives CDR1 MNHEY, CDR2 SMNVEV (reference sequence). Germline trimming cut 2 bases from V and 5 bases from J; bases unmatched to any gene: 9. The CDR3 is made up of 17 amino acids. The CDR3 DNA sequence: TGTGCCAGCAGTTTAACACAGACAGGGGGCGCTGATCAGCCCCAGCATTTT. It translates to CASSLTQTGGADQPQHF.

V is TRBV18 and J is TRBJ1-1; possibly TRBD1 for D (5 bases). CDR3 length equals 13 residues. Per the germline V gene, CDR1 is KGHSH and CDR2 is LQKENI. Trimming pared 2 bases from V and 4 bases from J, leaving 8 bases between. For the CDR3, the DNA is TGTGCCAGCTCACCAACAAGGGGCACTGAAGCTTTCTTT. Amino acids: CASSPTRGTEAFF.

The chain couples TRBV7-2 to TRBJ2-3, with TRBD1 matching over 9 bases. Trimming took 6 bases from V and 5 from J; bases not matched to a gene: 6. The germline gives CDR1 SGHTA, CDR2 FQGNSA. The CDR3 is 14 amino acids. The CDR3 DNA reads as TGTGCCAGCAGGTTGGGACAGGGATTAGATACGCAGTATTTT. As protein: CASRLGQGLDTQYF. Together with reference TRBV7-2 and TRBJ2-3, the CDR3 gives the full variable domain: GAGVSQSPSNKVTEKGKDVELRCDPISGHTALYWYRQSLGQGLEFLIYFQGNSAPDKSGLPSDRFSAERTGGSVSTLTIQRTQQEDSAVYLCASRLGQGLDTQYFGPGTRLTVL.

About this clone: This sample includes further DNA sequences coding for the same CDR3. J is TRBJ2-7 and V is TRBV9; the match to TRBD2 covers 8 bases. Germline values: CDR1 SGDLS, CDR2 YYNGEE. V shed 2 bases and J 2 bases; nucleotides not matched to a gene: 3. The CDR3 is 14 residues long. This CDR3 is CASSVAGGTYEQYF. The CDR3 region has the DNA TGTGCCAGCAGCGTTGCGGGGGGTACCTACGAGCAGTACTTC.

V gene TRBV7-6 combines with J gene TRBJ2-7; D might be TRBD1 (6 bases). The length of the CDR3 is 15 residues. The V gene lost 2 bases and the J gene lost 1 base, with 12 bases spanning the gap. The germline CDR1 and CDR2 sequences are SGHVS and FNYEAQ. In DNA, the CDR3 is TGTGCCAGCAGCTTAAACAGGGACCCTTCCTACGAGCAGTACTTC. Translating gives CASSLNRDPSYEQYF.

The chain combines TRBV6-1 with TRBJ2-7; D gene uncertain. Germline V CDR1 and CDR2: MNHNS, SASEGT. The CDR3 is 14 amino acids. Trimming removed 7 bases at V and 2 bases at J, with 15 bases between. The CDR3 spells CASTTSGIPYEQYF. The CDR3 DNA sequence: TGTGCCAGCACTACATCGGGTATTCCCTACGAGCAGTACTTC.

The chain uses TRBV5-1 and TRBJ2-1; D may be TRBD2 (5 bases). The CDR3 loop spans 14 amino acids. CDR1 and CDR2 (germline): SGHRS, YFSETQ. The V end was cut by 0 bases, the J end by 3 bases, with 7 bases between. The CDR3, as DNA: TGCGCCAGCAGCTTGGGGGGAGACTACAATGAGCAGTTCTTC. It specifies CASSLGGDYNEQFF.

V and J are TRBV5-6 and TRBJ2-1; TRBD1 aligns across 7 bases. The CDR3 runs to 15 residues. With V trimmed by 4 bases and J by 2 bases, 6 bases remained unmatched. Germline V gene lookup returns CDR1 SGHDT and CDR2 YYEEEE. The chain's CDR3 is CASSREDRPYNEQFF. CDR3 coding DNA: TGTGCCAGCAGCCGTGAGGACAGGCCCTACAATGAGCAGTTCTTC.

The J gene is TRBJ2-7, the V gene TRBV19, with D tentatively TRBD2 (5 bases). Germline CDR1 is LNHDA and CDR2 is SQIVND (reference sequence). Trimming took 3 bases from V and 0 from J, leaving 9 bases between them. The length of the CDR3 is 14 residues. CDR3 amino acids: CASSMDWSSYEQYF. CDR3 sequence (DNA): TGTGCCAGTAGTATGGACTGGAGCTCCTACGAGCAGTACTTC. Full variable domain (remainder filled in from reference TRBV19 and TRBJ2-7): DGGITQSPKYLFRKEGQNVTLSCEQNLNHDAMYWYRQDPGQGLRLIYYSQIVNDFQKGDIAEGYSVSREKKESFPLTVTSAQKNPTAFYLCASSMDWSSYEQYFGPGTRLTVT.